This T cell receptor (beta chain) is drawn from a study of blood T cell repertoires in COVID-19 (dated by TCRdb to 2018 to 2021). Background for the entire study: The collaborator samples originated in the United States, Italy and Spain and spanned the acute and convalescent phases of COVID-19. A freely available public database, intended as a resource for researchers studying the immune response to SARS-CoV-2, is where the repertoires were released. Samples came from the ongoing ImmuneRACE study (first 160 participants) plus 1,254 subjects from 6 global collaborators. Subjects who had been exposed to COVID-19, were actively infected with it, or had recovered from it provided the deeply sampled blood TCRbeta repertoires that made up the dataset. A de-identified subject ID, COVID-19 status, age in years and sex were almost always included in the sample metadata. Where available, HLA class I and class II types were obtained from metadata supplied by the sample provider rather than from assay-based typing. The material from the prospective study consisted of cDNA or gDNA derived from T cells, B-cell-depleted T cells, or PBMCs.

Findings and caveats that apply to the study as a whole: The quantity of clinical and demographic metadata differed by source and by participant and was supplied without curation.

On this clone itself: It has no known antigen specificity. It has no much larger one-base neighbor in the sample; base qualities were not kept.

TCRbeta CDR3 regions were amplified from genomic DNA using the immunoSEQ Assay, a bias-controlled multiplex PCR. The authors' pipeline ran thus. The number of nucleated cells in each sample was estimated from the amplification of reference gene primers within the assay. Sequence reads were collapsed and filtered to measure the absolute abundance of every unique TCRbeta CDR3 rearrangement. For each sample, productive Simpson clonality was calculated by taking the square root of Simpson's diversity index across productive rearrangements. Held by TCRdb, this immuneACCESS table contains in-frame sequences only and omits some clones. Under half of the omission traces to an unresolved V gene where checked; the cause of the rest is unknown. The DNA gave D and trimming, while V, J and clone size come from that table. This sample holds approximately 300,000 clones; 85% to 95% were observed only once. About 4% of the sample belongs to the ten largest clones.

In the prospective study, participants were about 18 to 95 years old, resided in about 25 geographic areas of the United States, and were enrolled through a virtual design. To assign participants to cohorts, the prospective study relied on clinical history that participants themselves reported in a screening survey and a study questionnaire. A participant counted as exposed if, within 2 weeks of entering the study, that participant had been in contact with someone who had a PCR-confirmed or clinician-diagnosed COVID-19 case. In the prospective study, whole blood, serum and a nasopharyngeal or oropharyngeal swab were collected from each participant by mobile phlebotomists. Participants in the prospective study had the option to provide additional blood draws and questionnaires over an approximately 2-month period. Prospective study blood samples were shipped either frozen or at room temperature before DNA extraction.

Deletion took 0 bases off V and 6 bases off J, with a span of 10 bases between the germline ends. The CDR3 holds 14 amino acids from the cysteine to the phenylalanine. The DNA shown is the 42-base CDR3, in frame from base 1. This clonotype was obtained from a woman in her 30s who had been exposed to COVID-19. The sequence links TRBV5-7 to TRBJ2-1, with TRBD2 as a weak D call on 6 bases. TRBV5-7 belongs to the ORF category, with a function that is uncertain. Material: PBMCs or T cells enriched from blood (not recorded which). The DNA reads as follows: TGTGCCAGCAGCTTGGGGGAGGTTCGCAATGAGCAGTTCTTC. Its protein is CASSLGEVRNEQFF.